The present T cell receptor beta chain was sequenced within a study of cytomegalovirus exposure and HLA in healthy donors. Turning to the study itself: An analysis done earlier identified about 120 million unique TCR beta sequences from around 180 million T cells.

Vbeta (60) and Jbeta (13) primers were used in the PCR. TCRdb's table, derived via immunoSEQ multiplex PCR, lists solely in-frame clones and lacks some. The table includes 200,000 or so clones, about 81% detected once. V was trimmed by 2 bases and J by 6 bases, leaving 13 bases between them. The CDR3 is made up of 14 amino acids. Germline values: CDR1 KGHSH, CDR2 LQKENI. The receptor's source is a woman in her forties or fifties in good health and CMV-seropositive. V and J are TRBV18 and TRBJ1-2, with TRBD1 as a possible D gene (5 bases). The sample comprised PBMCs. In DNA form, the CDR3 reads TGTGCCAGCTCACCATTTCAGGGATCAGATGGCTACACCTTC. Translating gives CASSPFQGSDGYTF.